This T cell receptor (beta chain) was documented in a study of shared clonotypes between healthy human individuals. Donors comprised healthy HIV-negative adults lacking recent acute infections or vaccinations. Splitting of each subset's genomic DNA was done evenly across several immunoSEQ plates. Under the authors' procedure: In the immunoSEQ data, sequences were junction-only and lacked quality scores, so filtering differed. Clones were read by immunoSEQ multiplex PCR, and TCRdb kept only the in-frame ones, dropping some. Clone size and V and J calls were adopted from that table, with D and trimming inferred from the DNA. The top ten clones hold 9.5% to 15% of a sample with approximately 460,000 clones, around 77% of them seen once. The CDR3 spans 13 residues. Trimming removed 8 bases from V and 5 bases from J, with 15 bases in between. CDR1 is MGHDK, CDR2 SYGVNS, per germline.

The V call is TRBV25-1, the J call TRBJ2-5; D may match TRBD1 or TRBD2 (5 bases each). The sequence derives from a middle-aged woman in good health. Some clones in this sample may be carry-over from other donors' samples. Sequenced material: PBMCs. This chain's CDR3 is CASGVRGFETQYF. Here the CDR3 DNA reads TGTGCCAGCGGCGTGAGGGGTTTTGAGACCCAGTACTTC.